This T cell receptor (beta chain) was captured by sequencing in a study of T cells in Graves' hyperthyroidism and ophthalmopathy. This clonotype was seen many times. Researchers took RNA transcripts and amplified the TCR beta CDR3 regions from them. During a first-round RT-PCR of the TCR CDR3, the HTBI primer set was used. TCRdb itself ran the multiplex PCR reads through MiXCR, one entry per CDR3 protein. The repertoire consists of hundreds of thousands of distinct CDR3 sequences, with about a fifth occurring once and the leading ten covering about 34%. Per germline, CDR1 MDHEN and CDR2 SYDVKM. The CDR3 is 15 amino acids. V was clipped by 6 bases and J by 4 bases, with 16 bases between them.

The clonotype comes from a man between 25 and 39 years old with Graves' ophthalmopathy. The sample consisted of blood. The chain carries TRBV28 and TRBJ1-5; a weak D match, TRBD1 (6 bases). CDR3 sequence: CASSQRGHLNQPQHF. CDR3 DNA sequence: TGTGCCAGCAGCCAAAGGGGACACCTAAATCAGCCCCAGCATTTT.